The text below deals with one T cell receptor (beta chain). In the original processing: Nucleated cell counts were estimated from reference gene primer amplification. Profiled with immunoSEQ multiplex PCR; TCRdb holds only in-frame clones, not every one. V and J calls and clone size are as listed in that table; D and trimming were resolved from the DNA. The table lists around 200,000 clones, 80% to 90% of them singletons. This specimen belongs to a study of blood T cell repertoires in COVID-19. Looking at the study overall: COVID-19 samples collected from the United States, Italy and Spain covered acute and convalescent phases.

The CDR3 length is 15 residues. CDR1 is KGHSH, CDR2 LQKENI, per germline. The ends were cut back, 2 bases at V and 1 base at J, with 11 bases in the middle. The genes are TRBV18 and TRBJ2-5; a possible D gene is TRBD2 (6 bases). The sequence was obtained from an elderly woman with active or convalescent COVID-19. The sequencing sample was made of peripheral blood. CDR3 sequence (DNA): TGTGCCAGCTCACCAAATGTAGCGGTCCAAGAGACCCAGTACTTC. Amino acid sequence: CASSPNVAVQETQYF.